Presented here are 24 T cell receptor beta chains from one specimen sequenced in a study of beta chain features in type 1 diabetes. Sequenced material consisted of expressed TCRB transcripts (all of the isolated RNA was reverse transcribed). Some clones are missing from TCRdb's copy, which holds only in-frame ones; the method was immunoSEQ multiplex PCR. This sample yields more than 60,000 clones, of which roughly three fifths are seen a single time; 2% to 2.5% belongs to the top ten. The sequencing sample was made of Tregs from blood. These receptors were collected from a woman between 18 and 30 years old in good health.

This clone was seen a handful of times. The chain has TRBV4-1 and TRBJ2-5; 7 bases align to TRBD1. With V trimmed by 6 bases and J by 1 base, 5 bases remained unmatched. Germline V gives CDR1 MGHRA, CDR2 YSYEKL. This CDR3 has 14 amino acids. For the CDR3, the DNA is TGCGCCAGCAGTCTCGACAGGGTCCAAGAGACCCAGTACTTC. Its protein is CASSLDRVQETQYF.

This clone was detected only a few times. The chain combines TRBV19 with TRBJ2-1; D uncertain. The CDR3 totals 12 residues. The V gene's germline CDR1 is LNHDA and CDR2 SQIVND (reference sequence). Trimming pared 7 bases from V and 8 bases from J, leaving 12 bases between. In DNA, the CDR3 is TGTGCCAGTATTGGCGGAACGGATGAGCAGTTCTTC. It is translated as CASIGGTDEQFF.

This chain joins TRBV5-1 and TRBJ2-5; D is ambiguous. The CDR3 runs 16 residues. Trimming took 2 bases from V and 1 from J, leaving 15 bases between them. CDR1 is SGHRS and CDR2 is YFSETQ in the germline V gene. CDR3 loop: CASSFGPQASQETQYF. As DNA, the CDR3 is TGCGCCAGCAGCTTTGGCCCCCAGGCCTCCCAAGAGACCCAGTACTTC.

The V gene is TRBV4-2, the J gene TRBJ2-7; no definite D call. With 5 bases removed from V and 0 bases from J, the gap between germline ends came to 5 bases. CDR1 and CDR2 (germline): LGHNA, YNFKEQ. The CDR3 runs to 12 residues. The CDR3 sequence: CASSFSSYEQYF. The DNA of the CDR3 is TGTGCCAGCAGCTTCAGCTCCTACGAGCAGTACTTC.

This clone was seen a few times. This CDR3 reads CASRDLDRGSGYTF. As DNA, the CDR3 is TGTGCCAGTAGGGACCTGGACAGGGGAAGCGGCTACACCTTC. The genes are TRBV19 and TRBJ1-2, with 9 bases lining up with TRBD1. Germline values: CDR1 LNHDA, CDR2 SQIVND (reference sequence). The CDR3 length is 14 residues. V gave up 6 bases and J gave up 8 bases; unmatched junction bases: 10.

The chain combines TRBV30 with TRBJ1-6; TRBD1 aligns across 9 bases. The CDR3 spans 12 residues. V shed 0 bases and J 17 bases; nucleotides not matched to a gene: 5. Per germline, CDR1 GTSNPN and CDR2 SVGIG (reference sequence). The CDR3 DNA sequence: TGTGCCTGGAGTGTAAGGACAGGGGTCGTCCACTTT. It yields the protein CAWSVRTGVVHF.

V and J are TRBV5-1 and TRBJ2-7; tentative D call: TRBD2 (5 bases). CDR3 length equals 13 residues. The germline CDR1 and CDR2 sequences are SGHRS and YFSETQ. The V gene lost 0 bases and the J gene lost 10 bases, with 14 bases spanning the gap. CDR3 residues: CASSLEASLKQYF. CDR3 bases: TGCGCCAGCAGCTTGGAGGCTAGCTTGAAACAGTACTTC.

The V call is TRBV27, the J call TRBJ2-2; D perhaps matches TRBD2 (6 bases). Trimming pared 7 bases from V and 3 bases from J, leaving 12 bases between. The CDR3 extends over 14 amino acids. Germline V lookup: CDR1 MNHEY, CDR2 SMNVEV (reference sequence). The CDR3 protein is CASKSRGDTGELFF. The DNA of the CDR3 is TGTGCCAGCAAGTCGCGGGGCGACACCGGGGAGCTGTTTTTT.

The chain couples TRBV4-1 to TRBJ1-2; D gene uncertain. This CDR3 has 15 residues. Per the germline V gene, CDR1 is MGHRA and CDR2 is YSYEKL. The ends were cut back, 1 base at V and 8 bases at J, with 17 bases in the middle. The CDR3 loop reads CASSQGSWELWGYTF. CDR3 DNA: TGCGCCAGCAGCCAAGGGTCGTGGGAGCTGTGGGGCTACACCTTC.

The chain couples TRBV5-1 to TRBJ1-6; TRBD1 matches at 7 bases. Germline trimming cut 3 bases from V and 8 bases from J; bases unmatched to any gene: 11. Germline CDR1 SGHRS, CDR2 YFSETQ. There are 16 residues in the CDR3. In DNA, the CDR3 is TGCGCCAGCAGCTCCCGTATGACAGGGAATGATTCACCCCTCCACTTT. This sequence encodes CASSSRMTGNDSPLHF.

Here the CDR3 DNA reads TGTGCCAGCAGCCCGACAGGGGGCAATCAGCCCCAGCATTTT. Protein sequence: CASSPTGGNQPQHF. This chain connects TRBV7-9 to TRBJ1-5; TRBD1 aligns across 8 bases. Germline CDR1 reads SEHNR; CDR2 reads FQNEAQ (reference sequence). This CDR3 is built from 14 residues. The trim removed 5 bases at V and 2 bases at J, leaving 2 bases unmatched.

The chain has TRBV9 and TRBJ2-1, with 11 nucleotides matching TRBD2. J lost 6 bases, V lost 2 bases, and 4 bases had no gene match. The CDR3 is made up of 15 amino acids. Germline-derived CDR1 and CDR2 are SGDLS and YYNGEE. CDR3 protein: CASSVGTSGFNEQFF. Here the CDR3 DNA reads TGTGCCAGCAGCGTCGGGACTAGCGGATTCAATGAGCAGTTCTTC.

In its sample, this clone was seen once. This same CDR3 is encoded by further DNA sequences in the sample. The chain is built from TRBV30 and TRBJ1-2; D gene ambiguous. There are 12 residues in the CDR3. The germline gives CDR1 GTSNPN, CDR2 SVGIG (reference sequence). Trimming cost V 0 bases and J 4 bases, with 6 bases left between them. CDR3 amino acids: CAWSVYGYGYTF. DNA for the CDR3: TGTGCCTGGAGTGTGTACGGCTATGGCTACACCTTC. Complete variable domain (other parts from reference TRBV30 and TRBJ1-2): SQTIHQWPATLVQPVGSPLSLECTVEGTSNPNLYWYRQAAGRGLQLLFYSVGIGQISSEVPQNLSASRPQDRQFILSSKKLLLSDSGFYLCAWSVYGYGYTFGSGTRLTVV.

The rearrangement links TRBV9 to TRBJ2-2, with 10 bases matching TRBD2. With V trimmed by 5 bases and J by 5 bases, 6 bases remained unmatched. CDR1 is SGDLS, CDR2 YYNGEE, per germline. This CDR3 region has 15 residues. The CDR3 sequence: CASRASGRGTGELFF. In DNA form, the CDR3 reads TGTGCCAGCAGGGCTAGCGGGAGAGGAACCGGGGAGCTGTTTTTT. The whole variable domain, filled in from reference TRBV9 and TRBJ2-2, reads DSGVTQTPKHLITATGQRVTLRCSPRSGDLSVYWYQQSLDQGLQFLIQYYNGEERAKGNILERFSAQQFPDLHSELNLSSLELGDSALYFCASRASGRGTGELFFGEGSRLTVL.

The gene calls are TRBV7-2 and TRBJ1-4; maybe TRBD1 (6 bases). Looked up from germline, CDR1 is SGHTA and CDR2 is FQGNSA. V was trimmed by 5 bases and J by 7 bases, leaving 11 bases between them. This CDR3 has 13 residues. CDR3 protein: CASSGGVSEKLFF. CDR3 sequence (DNA): TGTGCCAGCAGCGGGGGCGTTAGTGAAAAACTGTTTTTT.

The rearrangement uses TRBV15 and TRBJ2-7; tentative D call: TRBD2 (6 bases). Deletions cut 4 bases from V and 5 bases from J, with 18 bases between. CDR1 is LNHNV, CDR2 YYDKDF, per germline (reference sequence). This CDR3 spans 15 amino acids. Written as DNA, the CDR3 is TGTGCCACCAGCAAAGATTACGGAGGGAGCCACGAGCAGTACTTC. This translates into CATSKDYGGSHEQYF. Filled out from reference TRBV15 and TRBJ2-7, the complete variable domain reads DAMVIQNPRYQVTQFGKPVTLSCSQTLNHNVMYWYQQKSSQAPKLLFHYYDKDFNNEADTPDNFQSRRPNTSFCFLDIRSPGLGDTAMYLCATSKDYGGSHEQYFGPGTRLTVT.

The sample holds one count of this clone. The genes are TRBV9 and TRBJ2-1; maybe TRBD2 (6 bases). This CDR3 spans 14 amino acids. Germline V lookup: CDR1 SGDLS, CDR2 YYNGEE. Trimming stripped 0 bases from V and 5 bases from J, with 9 bases between. CDR3 sequence: CASSVGLANNEQFF. The DNA of the CDR3 is TGTGCCAGCAGCGTAGGGCTAGCGAACAATGAGCAGTTCTTC.

The rearrangement links TRBV5-1 to TRBJ2-3; 7 nucleotides line up with TRBD2. The CDR3 sequence is 13 residues long. Trimming removed 1 base from V and 10 bases from J; junction bases left unmatched: 6. Germline lookup yields CDR1 SGHRS and CDR2 YFSETQ. CDR3 sequence reads: CASSLNQREAQYF. DNA of the CDR3: TGCGCCAGCAGCTTGAATCAGCGGGAAGCGCAGTATTTT.

The chain links TRBV29-1 to TRBJ2-3; a possible D gene is TRBD2 (6 bases). CDR1 and CDR2 (germline): SQVTM, ANQGSEA. The V end lost 6 bases, the J end lost 3 bases, and 13 bases lay between the germline ends. CDR3 length equals 13 residues. The CDR3 DNA is TGCAGCGTGGGGGGATTGGTAACAGATACGCAGTATTTT. Translation gives CSVGGLVTDTQYF.

In DNA form, the CDR3 reads TGCGCCAGCAGCCAAGATGGGAGGAGCTCGCAGTATTTT. Amino acid sequence: CASSQDGRSSQYF. V gene TRBV4-3 combines with J gene TRBJ2-3, with a weak D call TRBD2 (6 bases). The CDR3 covers 13 residues. V was trimmed by 0 bases and J by 10 bases, leaving 11 bases between them. The germline V gene encodes CDR1 LGHNA and CDR2 YSLEER.

This clone was observed a handful of times. The chain links TRBV5-6 to TRBJ1-5; TRBD1 is a possible D gene (6 bases). The CDR3 length is 14 residues. Germline V gene lookup returns CDR1 SGHDT and CDR2 YYEEEE. V lost 0 bases, J lost 5 bases, and 9 bases lay in between. The CDR3 region has the DNA TGTGCCAGCAGCTTGGGACAGGCATATCAGCCCCAGCATTTT. Its translation is CASSLGQAYQPQHF. The variable domain in full, with the rest retrieved from reference TRBV5-6 and TRBJ1-5, is DAGVTQSPTHLIKTRGQQVTLRCSPKSGHDTVSWYQQALGQGPQFIFQYYEEEERQRGNFPDRFSGHQFPNYSSELNVNALLLGDSALYLCASSLGQAYQPQHFGDGTRLSIL.

CDR3 sequence reads: CAISESGGEQFF. Written as DNA, the CDR3 is TGTGCCATCAGTGAGTCGGGGGGTGAGCAGTTCTTC. The chain employs TRBV10-3 and TRBJ2-1, with D maybe TRBD2 (6 bases). Trimming took off 0 bases at V and 9 bases at J, with 6 bases between the two ends. This CDR3 region has 12 residues. Germline-derived CDR1 and CDR2 are ENHRY and SYGVKD.

This clone came up a few times. The J gene is TRBJ1-2, the V gene TRBV7-2; D is ambiguous. Trimming took 3 bases from V and 7 from J, leaving 15 bases between them. CDR3 length equals 14 residues. Looked up from germline, CDR1 is SGHTA and CDR2 is FQGNSA. The CDR3 here is CASSLDAGIGGYTF. The CDR3 DNA reads as TGTGCCAGCAGCTTGGATGCGGGGATCGGTGGCTACACCTTC.

This clone was detected only once. The J gene is TRBJ2-7, the V gene TRBV9; 8 bases agree with TRBD2. Losses at the gene ends were 0 bases for V and 2 bases for J; bases not matched to a gene: 4. Germline V CDR1 and CDR2: SGDLS, YYNGEE. There are 15 residues in the CDR3. CDR3 region: CASSVATGGPYEQYF. The CDR3, as DNA: TGTGCCAGCAGCGTAGCTACGGGAGGGCCCTACGAGCAGTACTTC.